The 8 T cell receptor beta chains below were found in one sample sequenced in a study of OX40 agonist ivuxolimab in advanced cancers. Produced via immunoSEQ multiplex PCR; TCRdb's table is partial and in-frame only. This table has about 37,000 clones, roughly 80% appearing once. This material consisted of CD4+ or CD8+ T cells sorted from blood, taken in a trial of the OX40 agonist ivuxolimab. Receptors originate from an adult with an advanced solid tumor such as melanoma, head and neck, liver or kidney cancer.

This clone came up a few times. The chain carries TRBV7-9 and TRBJ2-5, with 9 nucleotides matching TRBD2. The junction had 12 bases not matched to a gene; V was cut back by 6 bases and J by 4 bases. The CDR3 is 16 residues long. Germline V gene data show CDR1 as SEHNR and CDR2 as FQNEAQ (reference sequence). The CDR3 here is CASSPPNSGSAETQYF. As DNA, the CDR3 is TGTGCCAGCAGTCCTCCCAATAGCGGGAGTGCAGAGACCCAGTACTTC.

This clone was observed a few times. This chain uses TRBV30 with TRBJ1-5; D is possibly TRBD1 (6 bases). The CDR3 is 15 residues long. The germline gives CDR1 GTSNPN, CDR2 SVGIG (reference sequence). The germline V and J ends were trimmed by 3 bases and 5 bases, with 17 bases remaining between them. The CDR3 DNA is TGTGCCTGGAGGAGGGGGATCAACCCAGATCAGCCCCAGCATTTT. It specifies CAWRRGINPDQPQHF.

CDR3 sequence (DNA): TGTGCCAGCAGCTTTGGGGGAGATGGCTACACCTTC. Translating gives CASSFGGDGYTF. The genes are TRBV5-6 and TRBJ1-2; tentatively, D is TRBD1 (5 bases). Trimming stripped 2 bases from V and 6 bases from J, with 8 bases between. The CDR3 is 12 amino acids. Germline V gives CDR1 SGHDT, CDR2 YYEEEE.

The chain has TRBV21-1 and TRBJ2-3; the DNA was not compared with TRBD1, the D call given in the table. TRBV21-1 is termed a pseudogene. The CDR3 extends over 17 amino acids. The CDR3 sequence is CASSKWTGADCTDTQYF. CDR3 DNA sequence: TGTGCCAGCAGCAAGTGGACAGGGGCCGACTGCACAGATACGCAGTATTTT.

This clone came up a few times. The CDR3 loop is CASSWAGLNTEAFF. CDR3 nucleotides: TGTGCCAGCAGCTGGGCGGGATTGAACACTGAAGCTTTCTTT. This rearrangement joins TRBV7-2 to TRBJ1-1, with no clear D. Germline values: CDR1 SGHTA, CDR2 FQGNSA. Deletions cut 4 bases from V and 0 bases from J, with 9 bases between. This CDR3 contains 14 residues.

The rearrangement joins TRBV2 to TRBJ2-7; TRBD2 might be the D (5 bases). The CDR3 covers 13 residues. Germline V gene data show CDR1 as SNHLY and CDR2 as FYNNEI. Trimming stripped 6 bases from V and 5 bases from J, with 14 bases between. The CDR3 is CASRVGVPHEQYF. CDR3 sequence (DNA): TGTGCCAGCAGGGTGGGAGTCCCCCACGAGCAGTACTTC. Supplemented by reference TRBV2 and TRBJ2-7, the full variable domain reads EPEVTQTPSHQVTQMGQEVILRCVPISNHLYFYWYRQILGQKVEFLVSFYNNEISEKSEIFDDQFSVERPDGSNFTLKIRSTKLEDSAMYFCASRVGVPHEQYFGPGTRLTVT.

Regarding this clone: The junction differs from germline at one of its ends, possibly a read error. The chain links TRBV7-7 to TRBJ2-5; tentatively, D is TRBD1 or TRBD2 (6 bases each). Germline values: CDR1 SSHAT, CDR2 FNYEAQ (reference sequence). CDR3 length: 14 residues. DNA of the CDR3: TGTGCTAGCAGCTTAATAGGGGGGCAAGAGACCCAGTACTTC. Translating it yields CASSLIGGQETQYF.

V and J are TRBV5-4 and TRBJ2-5; 8 bases line up with TRBD2. From germline, CDR1 is SGHNT and CDR2 YYREEE (reference sequence). CDR3 length: 15 residues. V dropped 3 bases and J dropped 5; count of bases not matched to a gene: 9. As DNA, the CDR3 is TGTGCCAGCAGCTCCCTTAGCGGGAAGGGGGAGACCCAGTACTTC. Translated, it gives CASSSLSGKGETQYF.